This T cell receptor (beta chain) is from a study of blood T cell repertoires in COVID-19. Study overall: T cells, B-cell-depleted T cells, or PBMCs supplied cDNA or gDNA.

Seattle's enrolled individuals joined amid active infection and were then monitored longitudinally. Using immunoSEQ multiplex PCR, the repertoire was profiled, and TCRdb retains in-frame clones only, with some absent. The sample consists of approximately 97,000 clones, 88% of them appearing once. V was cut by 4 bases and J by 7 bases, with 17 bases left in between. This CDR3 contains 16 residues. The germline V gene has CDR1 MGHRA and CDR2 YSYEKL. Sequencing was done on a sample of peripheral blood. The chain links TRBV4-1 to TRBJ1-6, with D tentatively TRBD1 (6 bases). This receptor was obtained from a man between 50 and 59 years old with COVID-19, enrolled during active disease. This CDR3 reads CASSRDLQGRNSPLHF. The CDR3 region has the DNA TGCGCCAGCAGCCGAGACCTACAGGGTCGGAATTCACCCCTCCACTTT.